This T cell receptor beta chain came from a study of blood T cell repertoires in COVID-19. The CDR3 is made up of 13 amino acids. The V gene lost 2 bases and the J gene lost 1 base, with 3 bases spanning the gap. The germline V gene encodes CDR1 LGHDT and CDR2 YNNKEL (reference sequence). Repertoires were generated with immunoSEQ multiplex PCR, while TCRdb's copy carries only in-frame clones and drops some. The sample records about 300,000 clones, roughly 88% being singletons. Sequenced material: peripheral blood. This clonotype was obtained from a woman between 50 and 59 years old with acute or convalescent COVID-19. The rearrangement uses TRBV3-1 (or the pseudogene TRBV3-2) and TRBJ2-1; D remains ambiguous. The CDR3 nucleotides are TGTGCCAGCAGCCAACTTTCCTACAATGAGCAGTTCTTC. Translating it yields CASSQLSYNEQFF.